Below, 10 T cell receptor beta chains from the same sample are listed, as sequenced in a study of blood T cell repertoires in COVID-19. Assay: immunoSEQ multiplex PCR; the TCRdb copy retains only in-frame clones and omits some. The sample lists about 100,000 clones; around 90% were seen once. Sequences were obtained from peripheral blood. The source is an older man with acute or convalescent COVID-19.

The chain has TRBV5-8 and TRBJ2-1, with TRBD1 matching 8 bases. V shed 6 bases and J 5 bases; nucleotides not matched to a gene: 1. The CDR3 is made up of 12 amino acids. CDR1 is SGHTS, CDR2 YDEGEE, per germline. CDR3 sequence: CASNRGDNEQFF. The CDR3 nucleotides are TGTGCCAGCAACAGGGGGGACAATGAGCAGTTCTTC.

The rearrangement uses TRBV7-8 and TRBJ1-6; 10 nucleotides match TRBD1. The CDR3 contains 14 residues. V was pared by 6 bases and J by 10 bases, with 6 bases of the junction left unmatched. Germline loops: CDR1 SGHVS, CDR2 FQNEAQ. The CDR3 region is CASRRGQGESPLHF. For the CDR3, the DNA is TGTGCCAGCAGACGAGGACAGGGGGAATCACCCCTCCACTTT.

This chain links TRBV30 with TRBJ1-2; 8 nucleotides agree with TRBD1. After removal of 3 bases from V and 7 bases from J, the junction contained 16 bases not matched to a gene. CDR1 and CDR2 from the germline V gene are GTSNPN and SVGIG (reference sequence). The CDR3 has 16 amino acids. CDR3 protein: CAWRTNFDRGISGYTF. CDR3 sequence (DNA): TGTGCCTGGAGGACTAATTTCGACAGGGGTATTAGTGGCTACACCTTC.

In this sample, this clone turned up once. The chain couples TRBV5-1 to TRBJ2-5, with 10 bases that match TRBD2. Germline V gene lookup returns CDR1 SGHRS and CDR2 YFSETQ. The junction had 5 bases not matched to a gene; V was cut back by 1 base and J by 5 bases. This CDR3 has 15 amino acids. The DNA for the CDR3 is TGCGCCAGCAGCTTGAGCGGGGGGGTCTTGGAGACCCAGTACTTC. Amino acids: CASSLSGGVLETQYF. The full variable domain, with the rest looked up from reference TRBV5-1 and TRBJ2-5, is KAGVTQTPRYLIKTRGQQVTLSCSPISGHRSVSWYQQTPGQGLQFLFEYFSETQRNKGNFPGRFSGRQFSNSRSEMNVSTLELGDSALYLCASSLSGGVLETQYFGPGTRLLVL.

The gene calls are TRBV5-5 and TRBJ1-1; possibly TRBD1 for D (6 bases). The CDR3 runs 14 residues. V lost 2 bases and J lost 0, with 8 bases in between. Germline V lookup: CDR1 SGHKS, CDR2 YYEKEE (reference sequence). DNA of the CDR3: TGTGCCAGCAGCTTTACAGGGATGAACACTGAAGCTTTCTTT. It is translated as CASSFTGMNTEAFF.

The chain combines TRBV2 with TRBJ2-1, with D tentatively TRBD1 (5 bases). Germline CDR1 is SNHLY and CDR2 is FYNNEI. V was clipped by 6 bases and J by 4 bases, with 22 bases between them. The length of the CDR3 is 17 residues. This CDR3 reads CASRARSQGRGYNEQFF. CDR3 in DNA: TGTGCCAGCAGAGCCCGTTCTCAGGGAAGGGGATACAATGAGCAGTTCTTC. Looking up the rest from reference TRBV2 and TRBJ2-1 gives the full variable domain: EPEVTQTPSHQVTQMGQEVILRCVPISNHLYFYWYRQILGQKVEFLVSFYNNEISEKSEIFDDQFSVERPDGSNFTLKIRSTKLEDSAMYFCASRARSQGRGYNEQFFGPGTRLTVL.

This chain uses TRBV6-2 or TRBV6-3 with TRBJ1-5; TRBD1 matches at 8 bases. V lost 0 bases, J lost 7 bases, and 8 bases stayed unmatched. The CDR3 is 16 amino acids. From germline, CDR1 is MNHEY and CDR2 SVGEGT. The CDR3 loop is CASSYSDRAGDQPQHF. CDR3 coding DNA: TGTGCCAGCAGTTACTCGGACAGGGCGGGTGACCAGCCCCAGCATTTT.

The V call is TRBV6-6, the J call TRBJ1-4; TRBD1 matches at 8 bases. The V segment lost 6 bases and the J segment 4 bases; nucleotides outside the gene matches: 4. The CDR3 extends over 14 amino acids. CDR1 and CDR2 (germline): MNHNY, SVGAGI (reference sequence). CDR3 residues: CASSLGQDNEKLFF. The CDR3 DNA is TGTGCCAGCAGCCTGGGACAGGATAATGAAAAACTGTTTTTT.

Only one count was recorded for this clone. The J gene is TRBJ2-2, the V gene TRBV5-6; maybe TRBD2 (6 bases). The CDR3 covers 16 residues. The germline gives CDR1 SGHDT, CDR2 YYEEEE. Trimming took off 6 bases at V and 2 bases at J, with 17 bases between the two ends. The CDR3 loop is CASNAWRGLNTGELFF. CDR3 nucleotides: TGTGCCAGCAACGCTTGGCGGGGTCTAAACACCGGGGAGCTGTTTTTT.

This chain joins TRBV6-2 or TRBV6-3 and TRBJ1-3; TRBD1 is a possible D gene (6 bases). The CDR3 is 15 amino acids. CDR1 is MNHEY and CDR2 is SVGEGT in the germline V gene. Trimming took off 2 bases at V and 4 bases at J, with 12 bases between the two ends. CDR3 DNA sequence: TGTGCCAGCAGTTACCACAGGACAGCCGGAAACACCATATATTTT. It codes for CASSYHRTAGNTIYF.